This T cell receptor (beta chain) was sequenced for a study of T-cell reconstitution after alpha-beta-depleted transplantation in children. Notes on the study in general: T-cell counts and diversity at one year following transplant were attributed mainly to newly produced T cells. High day-60 TCRbeta diversity in some patients came from surviving recipient T cells and thymic progenitors. Several hundred expanded graft clones reportedly supplied alpha-beta T cells about two months after transplant.

With regard to this clonotype: The antigen is undetermined.

Molecular barcoding with unique molecular identifiers was used for the TCRbeta library. TCRdb used MiXCR to reprocess the PCR reads, holding one entry per CDR3 protein. The table has some 50,000 distinct CDR3 sequences, roughly 8.7% seen once. The CDR3 extends over 16 amino acids. V was shortened by 3 bases and J by 7 bases, with 19 bases between the two germline ends. Per the germline V gene, CDR1 is MNHEY and CDR2 is SMNVEV (reference sequence). Sample: PBMCs, mostly from graft donor cells, taken 60 days after TCRalphabeta/CD19-depleted stem cell transplant. This TCR derives from a male patient between 2 and 10 years old who had a stem cell transplant for chronic granulomatous disease, so the T cells may come from the graft donor. This chain links TRBV27 with TRBJ2-1, with D perhaps matching TRBD1 (5 bases). The CDR3 DNA reads TGTGCCAGCAGTTTTACCCCCGACAGTACCTGGAATGAGCAGTTCTTC. Protein sequence: CASSFTPDSTWNEQFF.